This T cell receptor beta chain was retrieved from a study of PD-1 blockade in classical Hodgkin lymphoma. This CDR3 has 15 residues. Germline lookup yields CDR1 MDHEN and CDR2 SYDVKM. V lost 7 bases, J lost 6 bases, and 22 bases lay in between. A single count supports this clone. TCRdb's copy holds only in-frame clones and misses some; the assay was immunoSEQ multiplex PCR. The sample carries some 41,000 clones, 60% to 85% recorded once. Patients all relapsed after autologous stem cell transplantation, and there was variation in brentuximab vedotin exposure. The V call is TRBV28, the J call TRBJ2-7, with D perhaps TRBD1 or TRBD2 (7 bases each). The source of this sequence is a human donor with classical Hodgkin lymphoma. The sample was peripheral blood mononuclear cells (PBMCs), taken at baseline. Written as DNA, the CDR3 is TGTGCCAGCATTACCTCTCACAGGGAGGGGGCCGAGCAGTACTTC. Translating it yields CASITSHREGAEQYF. Full variable domain (missing parts from reference TRBV28 and TRBJ2-7): DVKVTQSSRYLVKRTGEKVFLECVQDMDHENMFWYRQDPGLGLRLIYFSYDVKMKEKGDIPEGYSVSREKKERFSLILESASTNQTSMYLCASITSHREGAEQYFGPGTRLTVT.